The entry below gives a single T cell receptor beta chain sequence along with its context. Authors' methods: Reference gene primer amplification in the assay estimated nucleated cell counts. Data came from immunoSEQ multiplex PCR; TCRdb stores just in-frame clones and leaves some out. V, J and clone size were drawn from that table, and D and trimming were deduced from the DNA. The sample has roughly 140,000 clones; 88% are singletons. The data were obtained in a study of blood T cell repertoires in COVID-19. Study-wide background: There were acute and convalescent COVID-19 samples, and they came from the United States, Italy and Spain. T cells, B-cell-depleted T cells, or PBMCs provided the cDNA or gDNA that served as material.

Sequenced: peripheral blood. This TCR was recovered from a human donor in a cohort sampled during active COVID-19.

CDR3 DNA: TGTGCCAGCAGCCCGGGGACTAGCGGGGGACCTAGCACAGATACGCAGTATTTT. Its protein is CASSPGTSGGPSTDTQYF. V is TRBV7-9 and J is TRBJ2-3; TRBD2 matches 14 bases. V lost 5 bases and J lost 0; bases outside the gene matches: 7. The CDR3 runs 18 residues. In germline, CDR1 is SEHNR, CDR2 FQNEAQ (reference sequence). The full variable domain, with the rest looked up from reference TRBV7-9 and TRBJ2-3, is DTGVSQNPRHKITKRGQNVTFRCDPISEHNRLYWYRQTLGQGPEFLTYFQNEAQLEKSRLLSDRFSAERPKGSFSTLEIQRTEQGDSAMYLCASSPGTSGGPSTDTQYFGPGTRLTVL.